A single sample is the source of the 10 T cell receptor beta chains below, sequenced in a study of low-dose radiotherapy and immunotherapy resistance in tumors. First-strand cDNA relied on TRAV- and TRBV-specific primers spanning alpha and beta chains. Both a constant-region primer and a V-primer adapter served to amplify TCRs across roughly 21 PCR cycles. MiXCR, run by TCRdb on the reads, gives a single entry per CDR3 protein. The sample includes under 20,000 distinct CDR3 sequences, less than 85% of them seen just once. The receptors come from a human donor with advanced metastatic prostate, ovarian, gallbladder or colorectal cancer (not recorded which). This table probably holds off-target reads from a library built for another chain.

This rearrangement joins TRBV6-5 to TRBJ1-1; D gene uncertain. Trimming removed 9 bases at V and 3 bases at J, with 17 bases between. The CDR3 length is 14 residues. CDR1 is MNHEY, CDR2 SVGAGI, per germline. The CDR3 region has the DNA TGTGCCAGTAGAAAGGAGGGCGGTTACACTGAAGCTTTCTTT. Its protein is CASRKEGGYTEAFF.

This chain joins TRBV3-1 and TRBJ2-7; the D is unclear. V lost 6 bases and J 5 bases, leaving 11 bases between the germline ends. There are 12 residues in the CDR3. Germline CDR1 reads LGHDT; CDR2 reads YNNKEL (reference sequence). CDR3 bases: TGTGCCAGCAGTCAACTGGCGGACGAGCAGTACTTC. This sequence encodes CASSQLADEQYF.

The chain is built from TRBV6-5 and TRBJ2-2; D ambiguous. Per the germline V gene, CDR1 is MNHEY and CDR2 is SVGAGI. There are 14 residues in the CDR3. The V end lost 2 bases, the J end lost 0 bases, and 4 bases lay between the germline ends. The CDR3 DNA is TGTGCCAGCAGTTACGTGACGAACACCGGGGAGCTGTTTTTT. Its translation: CASSYVTNTGELFF.

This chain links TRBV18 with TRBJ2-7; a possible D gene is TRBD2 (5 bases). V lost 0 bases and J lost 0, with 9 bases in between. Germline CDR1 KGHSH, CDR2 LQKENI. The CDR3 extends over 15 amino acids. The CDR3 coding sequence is TGTGCCAGCTCACCACCGGGGAGCCTCTCCTACGAGCAGTACTTC. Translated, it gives CASSPPGSLSYEQYF.

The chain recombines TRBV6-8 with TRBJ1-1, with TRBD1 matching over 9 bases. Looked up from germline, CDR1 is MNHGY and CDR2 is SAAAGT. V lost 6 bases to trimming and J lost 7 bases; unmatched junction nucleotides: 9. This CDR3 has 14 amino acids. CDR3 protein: CASRPGTGIIEAFF. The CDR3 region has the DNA TGTGCCAGCAGACCTGGGACAGGGATCATTGAAGCTTTCTTT.

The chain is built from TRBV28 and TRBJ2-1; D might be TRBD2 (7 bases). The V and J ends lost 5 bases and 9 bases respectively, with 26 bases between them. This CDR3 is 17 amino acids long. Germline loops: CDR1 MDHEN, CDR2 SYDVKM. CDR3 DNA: TGTGCCAGCAGTCTCCCCCGGGGGCGGGGGAGGGGCGGTGAGCAGTTCTTC. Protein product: CASSLPRGRGRGGEQFF.

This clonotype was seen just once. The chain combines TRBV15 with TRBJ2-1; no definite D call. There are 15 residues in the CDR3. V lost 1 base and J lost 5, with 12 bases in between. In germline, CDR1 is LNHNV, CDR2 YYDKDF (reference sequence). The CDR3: CATSRAALVHNEQFF. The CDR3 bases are TGTGCCACCAGCAGAGCGGCACTCGTCCACAATGAGCAGTTCTTC.

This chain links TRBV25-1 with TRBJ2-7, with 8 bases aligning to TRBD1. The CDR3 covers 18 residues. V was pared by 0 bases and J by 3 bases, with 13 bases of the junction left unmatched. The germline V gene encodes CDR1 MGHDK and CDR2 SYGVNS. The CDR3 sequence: CASSEYLSKAGGYYEQYF. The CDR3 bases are TGTGCCAGCAGTGAATACCTTAGTAAGGCAGGGGGCTACTACGAGCAGTACTTC.

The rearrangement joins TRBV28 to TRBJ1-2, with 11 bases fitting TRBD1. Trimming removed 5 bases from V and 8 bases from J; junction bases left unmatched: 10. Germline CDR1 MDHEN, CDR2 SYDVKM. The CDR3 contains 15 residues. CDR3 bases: TGTGCCAGCAGTCACGGGACAGGGGGAAGGAACGGCTACACCTTC. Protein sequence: CASSHGTGGRNGYTF.

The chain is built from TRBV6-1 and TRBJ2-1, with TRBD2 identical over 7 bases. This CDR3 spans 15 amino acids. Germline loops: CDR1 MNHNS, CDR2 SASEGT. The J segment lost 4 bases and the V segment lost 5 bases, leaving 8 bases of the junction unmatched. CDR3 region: CASSYTGEGYNEQFF. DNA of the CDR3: TGTGCCAGCAGTTACACGGGGGAGGGGTACAATGAGCAGTTCTTC.